This TCR beta chain emerged from a study of T cell responses to AZD1222 COVID-19 vaccine. V dropped 5 bases and J dropped 0; count of bases not matched to a gene: 7. There are 16 residues in the CDR3. Germline V lookup: CDR1 ENHRY, CDR2 SYGVKD. Sequencing was performed with immunoSEQ multiplex PCR; in TCRdb, only in-frame clones are kept and a portion is missing. The data contain 110,000 or so clones, more than 70% of them singletons. Worth noting for this clone: The antigen remains unidentified.

Study-wide results and limits: Spike regions recognized by vaccine-associated CD4 TCRs spanned the protein, led by 160-218 and 743-854.

This TCR was recovered from an adult in good health. The starting material was peripheral blood, obtained on day 0 of AZD1222 vaccination. The chain uses TRBV10-3 and TRBJ1-1; 9 nucleotides match TRBD1. CDR3 residues: CAISPVGTGLNTEAFF. DNA of the CDR3: TGTGCCATCAGTCCCGTGGGGACAGGGCTGAACACTGAAGCTTTCTTT.